The 9 T cell receptor beta chains given below trace back to one sample, sequenced in a study of blood T cell repertoires in COVID-19. Generated by immunoSEQ multiplex PCR, the TCRdb table keeps only in-frame clones and is missing some. The sample carries more than 200,000 clones, roughly four fifths recorded once. Material: peripheral blood. These receptors all come from a woman aged 40 to 55 with active or convalescent COVID-19.

This clone was seen only a few times. The genes are TRBV15 and TRBJ1-1, with TRBD1 as a possible D gene (6 bases). V lost 3 bases and J lost 0, with 8 bases in between. Germline CDR1 and CDR2: LNHNV and YYDKDF (reference sequence). The CDR3 is made up of 14 amino acids. The CDR3 DNA reads TGTGCCACCAGCAGGGGGGCGGTGAACACTGAAGCTTTCTTT. It yields the protein CATSRGAVNTEAFF. The full variable domain, in which reference TRBV15 and TRBJ1-1 provide the parts outside the CDR3, is DAMVIQNPRYQVTQFGKPVTLSCSQTLNHNVMYWYQQKSSQAPKLLFHYYDKDFNNEADTPDNFQSRRPNTSFCFLDIRSPGLGDTAMYLCATSRGAVNTEAFFGQGTRLTVV.

The chain couples TRBV9 to TRBJ2-7, with 12 positions matching TRBD2. This CDR3 contains 15 residues. CDR1 and CDR2 from the germline V gene are SGDLS and YYNGEE. V lost 0 bases to trimming and J lost 2 bases; unmatched junction nucleotides: 0. This CDR3 is CASSVGTSGAYEQYF. As DNA, the CDR3 is TGTGCCAGCAGCGTAGGGACTAGCGGGGCCTACGAGCAGTACTTC.

The chain joins TRBV7-8 to TRBJ2-3; no clear D. V gave up 0 bases and J gave up 4 bases, with 8 bases separating them. Per germline, CDR1 SGHVS and CDR2 FQNEAQ. This CDR3 is built from 14 residues. The CDR3 DNA reads as TGTGCCAGCAGCTTAGCGTCACGGGCAGATACGCAGTATTTT. It specifies CASSLASRADTQYF.

The CDR3 here is CASSLVFDGGAFF. CDR3 coding DNA: TGTGCCAGCAGCTTAGTTTTTGATGGCGGAGCTTTCTTT. The rearrangement uses TRBV7-9 and TRBJ1-1, with unresolved D. The germline CDR1 and CDR2 sequences are SEHNR and FQNEAQ (reference sequence). V was trimmed by 1 base and J by 10 bases, leaving 13 bases between them. The CDR3 has 13 amino acids.

The rearrangement links TRBV28 to TRBJ1-2; D is perhaps TRBD1 (5 bases). The ends were cut back, 2 bases at V and 8 bases at J, with 18 bases in the middle. The CDR3 covers 15 residues. Germline V gene lookup returns CDR1 MDHEN and CDR2 SYDVKM. The DNA for the CDR3 is TGTGCCAGCAGTTTACCCCCTCAAGAGGGGAGGGGCTACACCTTC. This gives the protein CASSLPPQEGRGYTF.

This chain joins TRBV9 and TRBJ2-2; 10 bases fit TRBD2. Trimming cost V 0 bases and J 4 bases; bases outside gene matches: 3. The germline V gene encodes CDR1 SGDLS and CDR2 YYNGEE. The CDR3 covers 16 residues. The CDR3 DNA reads TGTGCCAGCAGCGTAGCACTAGCGGGAACCACCGGGGAGCTGTTTTTT. Protein product: CASSVALAGTTGELFF.

This clone was detected a few times. The chain joins TRBV25-1 to TRBJ1-1; the D gene is possibly TRBD1 (5 bases). CDR1 and CDR2 from the germline V gene are MGHDK and SYGVNS. Trimming pared 3 bases from V and 0 bases from J, leaving 11 bases between. This CDR3 has 15 amino acids. CDR3 loop: CASSETVSMNTEAFF. The CDR3 DNA is TGTGCCAGCAGTGAGACAGTCAGCATGAACACTGAAGCTTTCTTT.

The J gene is TRBJ1-5, the V gene TRBV12-3 or TRBV12-4; the match to TRBD1 covers 9 bases. The CDR3 extends over 13 amino acids. V was pared by 4 bases and J by 6 bases, with 1 base of the junction left unmatched. The CDR3 reads CASSWDRAQPQHF. CDR3 coding DNA: TGTGCCAGCAGTTGGGACAGGGCTCAGCCCCAGCATTTT.

Concerning this clone: The sample carries other DNA sequences with the same CDR3. V is TRBV19 and J is TRBJ1-5; D gene unclear. Germline assignment: CDR1 LNHDA and CDR2 SQIVND (reference sequence). V was pared by 5 bases and J by 7 bases, with 12 bases between. This CDR3 region has 13 residues. This chain's CDR3 is CASSWGDGQPQHF. CDR3 nucleotide sequence: TGTGCCAGTAGTTGGGGAGACGGGCAGCCCCAGCATTTT.